The 9 T cell receptor beta chains below all came from one sample that was sequenced in a study of T cells in Graves' hyperthyroidism and ophthalmopathy. The investigators amplified TCR beta CDR3 regions from RNA transcripts. Carried out on the TCR CDR3, a first-round RT-PCR used the HTBI primer set. A single record per CDR3 protein comes from TCRdb applying MiXCR to the multiplex PCR reads. This repertoire shows fewer than 600,000 distinct CDR3 sequences, approximately 15% found once; its top ten account for approximately 15%. Sequencing was performed on blood. All receptors derive from a middle-aged woman with Graves' hyperthyroidism.

The gene calls are TRBV29-1 and TRBJ1-1; D may be TRBD1 (5 bases). Trimming removed 2 bases from V and 2 bases from J, with 9 bases in between. The CDR3 has 13 amino acids. CDR1 SQVTM and CDR2 ANQGSEA come from the germline V gene. The CDR3 here is CSVELQVNTEAFF. Written as DNA, the CDR3 is TGCAGCGTTGAATTACAGGTCAACACTGAAGCTTTCTTT.

This clonotype appeared a few times. V is TRBV19 and J is TRBJ2-1; TRBD2 matches at 11 bases. The V segment lost 4 bases and the J segment 3 bases; nucleotides outside the gene matches: 8. This CDR3 region has 17 residues. Germline CDR1 is LNHDA and CDR2 is SQIVND (reference sequence). Here the CDR3 DNA reads TGTGCCAGTAGTACCCGGGGACTAGCGGAACTCTACAATGAGCAGTTCTTC. Protein sequence: CASSTRGLAELYNEQFF.

At least ten counts were recorded for this clonotype. The V and J genes are TRBV20-1 and TRBJ2-7; 9 bases align to TRBD2. The CDR3 totals 15 residues. Germline CDR1 is DFQATT and CDR2 is SNEGSKA (reference sequence). J gave up 4 bases and V 6 bases, and 13 bases lay outside the gene matches. CDR3 sequence: CSAIGWREGQYEQYF. The CDR3 coding sequence is TGCAGTGCAATCGGTTGGCGGGAGGGCCAGTACGAGCAGTACTTC.

For this clonotype: With a much larger clone just one base away, this may be a read error. V gene TRBV28 combines with J gene TRBJ1-1; TRBD1 matches at 9 bases. The length of the CDR3 is 15 residues. Trimming took 3 bases from V and 11 from J; bases not matched to a gene: 13. From germline, CDR1 is MDHEN and CDR2 SYDVKM. The CDR3 coding sequence is TGTGCCAGCAGTTTTGGGTCCGCCGGACAGGGGAATGCTTTCTTT. Residues: CASSFGSAGQGNAFF.

This clonotype has ten or more counts. The V gene is TRBV11-2, the J gene TRBJ2-1, with 10 bases matching TRBD2. CDR3 size: 15 residues. J gave up 5 bases and V 3 bases, and 4 bases lay outside the gene matches. Germline assignment: CDR1 SGHAT and CDR2 FQNNGV. The DNA of the CDR3 is TGTGCCAGCAGCTTTAGCGGGAGGCCCCACAATGAGCAGTTCTTC. It translates to CASSFSGRPHNEQFF. The full variable domain, rest sourced from reference TRBV11-2 and TRBJ2-1, is EAGVAQSPRYKIIEKRQSVAFWCNPISGHATLYWYQQILGQGPKLLIQFQNNGVVDDSQLPKDRFSAERLKGVDSTLKIQPAKLEDSAVYLCASSFSGRPHNEQFFGPGTRLTVL.

This chain uses TRBV20-1 with TRBJ2-5; D possibly uses TRBD1 or TRBD2 (5 bases each). Germline V gives CDR1 DFQATT, CDR2 SNEGSKA (reference sequence). The CDR3 consists of 16 residues. V was clipped by 4 bases and J by 3 bases, with 21 bases between them. For the CDR3, the DNA is TGCAGTGCTAAACCGGGCGCAGGGACCCAAGAAGAGACCCAGTACTTC. Translating gives CSAKPGAGTQEETQYF.

This clonotype was detected only a few times. The gene calls are TRBV20-1 and TRBJ2-1, with 8 nucleotides matching TRBD1. Germline values: CDR1 DFQATT, CDR2 SNEGSKA (reference sequence). V shed 3 bases, J shed 9 bases, and the junction held 10 bases outside the gene matches. The CDR3 is 14 amino acids. The CDR3 loop is CSARLAGGLGEQFF. CDR3 sequence (DNA): TGCAGTGCTAGGCTGGCAGGGGGCCTCGGTGAGCAGTTCTTC.

This clonotype was observed at least ten times. This chain links TRBV7-8 with TRBJ1-5; TRBD1 might be the D (6 bases). Looked up from germline, CDR1 is SGHVS and CDR2 is FQNEAQ. V lost 6 bases to trimming and J lost 0 bases, with 12 bases between them. The CDR3 is 15 residues long. The CDR3 DNA reads as TGTGCCAGCAGACCAGACAGGCATAGCAATCAGCCCCAGCATTTT. Residues: CASRPDRHSNQPQHF.

This clonotype has a count of ten or more. This may be a read error, as it is one base from a much larger clone. The genes are TRBV11-2 and TRBJ2-3; D gene unclear. The ends were cut back, 5 bases at V and 2 bases at J, with 5 bases in the middle. Germline V gene sequence: CDR1 SGHAT, CDR2 FQNNGV. This CDR3 is 12 amino acids long. The CDR3 here is CASSQNTDTQYF. The CDR3 nucleotides are TGTGCCAGCAGCCAGAACACAGATACGCAGTATTTT. Based on the CDR3 plus reference TRBV11-2 and TRBJ2-3, the full variable domain is EAGVAQSPRYKIIEKRQSVAFWCNPISGHATLYWYQQILGQGPKLLIQFQNNGVVDDSQLPKDRFSAERLKGVDSTLKIQPAKLEDSAVYLCASSQNTDTQYFGPGTRLTVL.